This T cell receptor (beta chain) was found in a study of T-cell memory formation after mild COVID-19 (dated by TCRdb to the early 2020s). For context, the study as a whole: TCR sequence clusters from the two donors were found to be largely donor specific. T-cell clones expanding and contracting after mild COVID-19 in two donors were tracked by longitudinal TCRalpha and TCRbeta repertoire sequencing. The cohort was made up of two young adult volunteers, one female and one male, who were previously healthy.

Ficoll-Paque density gradient centrifugation was the method used to isolate PBMCs. TCRdb records Illumina NovaSeq 6000 as the sequencer. TCRalpha and TCRbeta cDNA libraries were constructed by 5'RACE with constant-segment primers, with sample barcodes and unique molecular identifiers being introduced. RNA was extracted from every sample with Trizol reagent. Libraries were amplified in two PCR steps, with a second sample barcode and Illumina TruSeq adapters added in the second step. The libraries were sequenced on an Illumina NovaSeq using 2 x 150 bp paired-end reads. The study's own analysis went as follows. Demultiplexing of reads and collapsing into UMI-guided consensus sequences were performed with migec v1.2.7. Using mixcr v2.1.11, the UMI consensuses were aligned to TRA and TRB V and J templates and assembled into clonotypes. Expanded or contracted clonotypes were those called significant by both edgeR and NoisET, with noise models trained on biological replicates. For edgeR calls, a false discovery rate-adjusted p below 0.01 and a log2 fold-change threshold of 1 were applied. PCA with hierarchical clustering of max-normalized trajectories of the 1000 most abundant clonotypes was used as exploratory dynamics analysis. Separately sequenced CD4+ and CD8+ repertoires were used to assign a CD4 or CD8 phenotype to each responding clone. Through fastp at Q25 and MiXCR, TCRdb rebuilt clones from the public reads, retaining in-frame beta chains. Here each entry gathers all rows of one CDR3 protein and keeps the most common genes and DNA. The V and J calls, along with clone size, are taken from TCRdb and not from the paper's own processing. This sample holds roughly 410,000 distinct CDR3 sequences; roughly 26% were observed only once. Of the sample, about 10% falls within the top ten clones.

This clonotype was counted between two and nine times. It has no known antigen specificity. The record has no base qualities; no much larger clone is one base away. General study outcomes and caveats: The study covered only a couple of mild cases, and larger cohorts including severe cases with pre-infection samples were considered necessary. Some responding clones were found in pre-infection memory, which suggests that pre-existing cross-reactive memory T cells took part in the SARS-CoV-2 response. The second-wave clones that peaked on day 37 were not confirmed to be SARS-CoV-2 specific. Contracting CD4+ clones turned up mainly in the CM and EM memory subsets, whereas EMRA was where CD8+ clones were enriched. Clones that contracted from day 15 to 85 showed balanced CD4/CD8 phenotypes, whereas a second wave of clones that expanded from day 15 to 37 leaned towards CD4+.

Sequenced sample: PBMCs or a T cell subset sorted from them (not recorded which). This clonotype was obtained from an adult woman who had mild COVID-19 (a few samples of this study predate the infection). The sample titles of this study are shuffled in the database, so cell type and time point are left out; the donor was told from shared clones.

The CDR3 is CAWRGWDRPLYNSPLHF. The nucleotide sequence reads as follows: TGTGCCTGGAGAGGTTGGGACAGGCCGCTCTATAATTCACCCCTCCACTTT. This chain is built from TRBV30 and TRBJ1-6; the junction holds 8 bases that match TRBD1. The germline V gene (reference sequence) specifies GTSNPN as CDR1 and SVGIG as CDR2. Including the terminal cysteine and phenylalanine, the CDR3 comprises 17 residues. Only the CDR3 portion is preserved as DNA: 51 bases, with reading frame beginning at the first base. Trimming takes 3 bases off V and 3 bases off J; junction bases not matched to a gene: 10.